Below are 16 T cell receptor beta chains sequenced from a single sample in a study of blood T cell repertoires in COVID-19. Profiling relied on immunoSEQ multiplex PCR, and the TCRdb table lists in-frame clones only, not all of them. Of some 200,000 clones listed, about 86% were seen once; the top ten hold approximately 15%. The specimen sequenced was peripheral blood. The origin of the receptors is a man between 25 and 39 years old with active or convalescent COVID-19.

This clone was detected only once. The V gene is TRBV6-5, the J gene TRBJ2-7, with a possible D match to TRBD2 (5 bases). Germline CDR1 and CDR2: MNHEY and SVGAGI. The V gene lost 10 bases and the J gene lost 3 bases, with 13 bases spanning the gap. The CDR3 totals 12 residues. The CDR3 DNA sequence: TGTGCCATCGGCTCGGGGAACTACGAGCAGTACGTC. It yields the protein CAIGSGNYEQYV.

The V and J genes are TRBV19 and TRBJ2-1, with 10 bases identical to TRBD2. The CDR3 contains 15 residues. Germline-derived CDR1 and CDR2 are LNHDA and SQIVND (reference sequence). V was pared by 2 bases and J by 8 bases, with 6 bases of the junction left unmatched. The CDR3 loop is CASSIIASGSDEQFF. The CDR3 region has the DNA TGTGCCAGTAGTATAATCGCTAGCGGGAGCGATGAGCAGTTCTTC.

The sample holds a few counts of this clone. This sequence joins TRBV21-1 and TRBJ1-5. TRBV21-1 is flagged as a pseudogene. The CDR3 is made up of 17 amino acids. The DNA of the CDR3 is TGTGCCAGCCGCCTGGAGACTGGGGGGAGCAGCAATCAGCCCCAGCATTTT. Its protein is CASRLETGGSSNQPQHF.

This chain uses TRBV4-1 with TRBJ1-6; 7 positions agree with TRBD1. The trim removed 0 bases at V and 7 bases at J, leaving 6 bases unmatched. The CDR3 length is 16 residues. Germline V lookup: CDR1 MGHRA, CDR2 YSYEKL. The DNA for the CDR3 is TGCGCCAGCAGCCAAGAATGGGGACAGCTAAATTCACCCCTCCACTTT. Translation gives CASSQEWGQLNSPLHF.

The genes are TRBV2 and TRBJ1-1; 9 bases match TRBD1. CDR1 and CDR2 (germline): SNHLY, FYNNEI. The CDR3 has 12 residues. Unmatched junction bases numbered 2, after V lost 8 bases and J lost 4 bases. CDR3 protein: CASGGQGTEAFF. The CDR3 bases are TGTGCCAGCGGGGGACAGGGCACTGAAGCTTTCTTT.

V usage is TRBV10-2 and J usage is TRBJ2-5; 8 bases align to TRBD1. V gave up 4 bases and J gave up 6 bases; unmatched junction bases: 10. The V gene's germline CDR1 is WSHSY and CDR2 SAAADI. This CDR3 has 15 amino acids. The CDR3 spells CASSGGAGGVQTQYF. In nucleotides, the CDR3 is TGCGCCAGCAGTGGCGGGGCAGGGGGCGTGCAGACCCAGTACTTC.

J is TRBJ1-1 and V is TRBV7-9; 8 bases fit TRBD1. CDR1 is SEHNR and CDR2 is FQNEAQ in the germline V gene (reference sequence). This CDR3 spans 16 amino acids. V lost 1 base and J lost 4; bases outside the gene matches: 8. The CDR3 coding sequence is TGTGCCAGCAGCTTAGGGACAGGGACCCTGAGCACTGAAGCTTTCTTT. Translated: CASSLGTGTLSTEAFF.

The chain employs TRBV29-1 and TRBJ2-2; TRBD1 matches 7 bases. The trim removed 7 bases at V and 1 base at J, leaving 9 bases unmatched. The V gene's germline CDR1 is SQVTM and CDR2 ANQGSEA. The CDR3 totals 15 residues. CDR3 nucleotide sequence: TGCAGCGCATACTTACGGGACAGGAACACCGGGGAGCTGTTTTTT. Its translation: CSAYLRDRNTGELFF.

The chain is built from TRBV9 and TRBJ2-1; 10 bases fit TRBD1. Germline trimming cut 4 bases from V and 4 bases from J; bases unmatched to any gene: 2. The CDR3 is made up of 14 amino acids. Germline CDR1 and CDR2: SGDLS and YYNGEE. The CDR3 DNA is TGTGCCAGCAGCAGGGACAGGGGATACAATGAGCAGTTCTTC. Its protein is CASSRDRGYNEQFF.

This sequence joins TRBV3-1 (or the pseudogene TRBV3-2) and TRBJ1-3, with D possibly TRBD1 on 6 matching bases. V shed 1 base and J shed 2 bases, with 9 bases lying between them. The germline V gene encodes CDR1 LGHDT and CDR2 YNNKEL (reference sequence). CDR3 length: 15 residues. The CDR3 loop is CASSQVRGTGNTIYF. Here the CDR3 DNA reads TGTGCCAGCAGCCAAGTAAGGGGGACTGGAAACACCATATATTTT.

The chain links TRBV7-9 to TRBJ1-6; D gene ambiguous. In germline, CDR1 is SEHNR, CDR2 FQNEAQ (reference sequence). This CDR3 region has 13 residues. V dropped 4 bases and J dropped 5 bases, with 6 bases sitting between them. The CDR3 region has the DNA TGTGCCAGCAGCTCCCCAAATAATTCACCCCTCCACTTT. Translating it yields CASSSPNNSPLHF.

This chain joins TRBV28 and TRBJ2-6, with D unclear. V was cut by 5 bases and J by 1 base, with 3 bases left in between. The CDR3 spans 13 residues. Germline V CDR1 and CDR2: MDHEN, SYDVKM. CDR3 in amino acids: CASSPSGANVLTF. CDR3 nucleotide sequence: TGTGCCAGCAGTCCTTCTGGGGCCAACGTCCTGACTTTC.

DNA for the CDR3: TGTGCCAGCAGTTGGACTAGCGGGGGAACAGATACGCAGTATTTT. This codes for CASSWTSGGTDTQYF. This rearrangement joins TRBV2 to TRBJ2-3, with 13 positions matching TRBD2. This CDR3 has 15 residues. Trimming removed 5 bases from V and 3 bases from J; junction bases left unmatched: 2. Germline V CDR1 and CDR2: SNHLY, FYNNEI.

The chain joins TRBV9 to TRBJ2-3, with TRBD2 matching over 11 bases. This CDR3 region has 16 residues. J gave up 6 bases and V 2 bases, and 8 bases lay outside the gene matches. The germline gives CDR1 SGDLS, CDR2 YYNGEE. CDR3 nucleotides: TGTGCCAGCAGCGTGGAGACTAGCGGGACAGCTGATACGCAGTATTTT. Translating it yields CASSVETSGTADTQYF. Filled out from reference TRBV9 and TRBJ2-3, the complete variable domain reads DSGVTQTPKHLITATGQRVTLRCSPRSGDLSVYWYQQSLDQGLQFLIQYYNGEERAKGNILERFSAQQFPDLHSELNLSSLELGDSALYFCASSVETSGTADTQYFGPGTRLTVL.

This chain connects TRBV6-5 to TRBJ2-7; TRBD1 agrees at 9 bases. The CDR3 has 16 residues. Per germline, CDR1 MNHEY and CDR2 SVGAGI. V lost 4 bases, J lost 5 bases, and 12 bases stayed unmatched. The CDR3 here is CASSSRTGGAWNEQYV. In DNA, the CDR3 is TGTGCCAGCAGTTCAAGAACAGGGGGCGCTTGGAACGAGCAGTACGTC.

The CDR3 bases are TGTGCCAGCAGTTCGACACGAGCTAGCACAGATACGCAGTATTTT. Translating gives CASSSTRASTDTQYF. The chain carries TRBV27 and TRBJ2-3; no firm D call. The CDR3 sequence is 15 residues long. CDR1 and CDR2 (germline): MNHEY, SMNVEV (reference sequence). The germline V and J ends were trimmed by 4 bases and 0 bases, with 11 bases remaining between them.